These 29 T cell receptor beta chains were all obtained from the same sample, sequenced in a study of beta chain features in type 1 diabetes. Whole-study findings and limits: Moderate but significant shortening of TCRB CDR3s was recorded in all four CD4+ subsets from Type 1 diabetes patients.

Their antigens remain unidentified. Reverse transcription of all isolated RNA meant that expressed TCRB transcripts were sequenced. Sequencing used immunoSEQ multiplex PCR; TCRdb keeps in-frame clones, though not all of them. This repertoire shows about 160,000 clones, around 8.3% found once; its top ten account for around 0.5%. The sequencing input was central memory CD4+ T cells from blood. The receptors derive from a woman younger than 35 with type 1 diabetes.

This clone occurred a few times. The rearrangement links TRBV7-2 to TRBJ2-4; possible D gene TRBD2, 5 bases. The germline gives CDR1 SGHTA, CDR2 FQGNSA. V was trimmed by 2 bases and J by 8 bases, leaving 13 bases between them. There are 14 residues in the CDR3. The chain's CDR3 is CASSLRPSGDIQYF. CDR3 nucleotides: TGTGCCAGCAGCTTACGGCCCTCCGGGGACATTCAGTACTTC.

This rearrangement joins TRBV7-2 to TRBJ2-1; 9 positions agree with TRBD1. This CDR3 region has 13 residues. V shed 5 bases and J 9 bases; nucleotides not matched to a gene: 5. Per germline, CDR1 SGHTA and CDR2 FQGNSA. The CDR3 here is CASSQDRGGEQFF. Here the CDR3 DNA reads TGTGCCAGCAGCCAGGACAGGGGCGGTGAGCAGTTCTTC.

The V call is TRBV23-1, the J call TRBJ1-5; D gene unclear. TRBV23-1 is noted as an ORF with a role that remains uncertain. This CDR3 contains 20 residues. Trimming cost V 0 bases and J 1 base, with 22 bases left between them. The CDR3: CASSQSSTPGHPPSNQPQHF. DNA of the CDR3: TGCGCCAGCAGTCAATCGTCGACCCCAGGTCACCCCCCCAGCAATCAGCCCCAGCATTTT.

The rearrangement joins TRBV7-2 to TRBJ2-5, with D unclear. Germline CDR1 and CDR2: SGHTA and FQGNSA. The length of the CDR3 is 13 residues. The V end lost 4 bases, the J end lost 3 bases, and 9 bases lay between the germline ends. CDR3: CASSSVGEETQYF. DNA for the CDR3: TGTGCCAGCAGCTCCGTAGGAGAAGAGACCCAGTACTTC.

This clone was recorded many times. The gene calls are TRBV6-6 and TRBJ1-6, with 7 positions matching TRBD1. Germline CDR1 reads MNHNY; CDR2 reads SVGAGI (reference sequence). The length of the CDR3 is 14 residues. Trimming took 5 bases from V and 9 from J; bases not matched to a gene: 7. CDR3 DNA sequence: TGTGCCAGCAGTGACAGGGAGTTGGGTTCACCCCTCCACTTT. It yields the protein CASSDRELGSPLHF.

A few counts support this clone. J is TRBJ1-1 and V is TRBV10-3, with 8 positions matching TRBD1. V was pared by 6 bases and J by 1 base, with 1 base of the junction left unmatched. The CDR3 extends over 13 amino acids. Germline CDR1 is ENHRY and CDR2 is SYGVKD. In DNA form, the CDR3 reads TGTGCCATCAGGACAGGGGAGAACACTGAAGCTTTCTTT. Amino acid sequence: CAIRTGENTEAFF.

Concerning this clone: This specimen includes other DNA sequences encoding the same CDR3. The chain carries TRBV6-5 and TRBJ2-7; the match to TRBD2 covers 7 bases. The V segment lost 8 bases and the J segment 2 bases; nucleotides outside the gene matches: 6. CDR1 and CDR2 (germline): MNHEY, SVGAGI. This CDR3 has 13 amino acids. The CDR3 reads CASRERGPYEQYF. The CDR3 region has the DNA TGTGCCAGCCGAGAGCGGGGACCCTACGAGCAGTACTTC.

About this clone itself: Other DNA sequences of this sample code for an identical CDR3. The chain recombines TRBV11-3 with TRBJ1-2, with D perhaps matching TRBD1 (6 bases). V was shortened by 5 bases and J by 4 bases, with 8 bases between the two germline ends. The germline V gene encodes CDR1 SGHNT and CDR2 YENEEA. The CDR3 length is 12 residues. The CDR3 DNA reads TGTGCCAGCAGCAGGGACATCTATGGCTACACCTTC. It specifies CASSRDIYGYTF.

A few counts support this clone. The rearrangement joins TRBV5-4 to TRBJ2-2, with 14 bases matching TRBD2. J lost 0 bases, V lost 4 bases, and 2 bases had no gene match. The CDR3 runs 17 residues. Germline-derived CDR1 and CDR2 are SGHNT and YYREEE (reference sequence). As DNA, the CDR3 is TGTGCCAGCAGCGAGGGACTAGCGGGGGCGAACACCGGGGAGCTGTTTTTT. Translation gives CASSEGLAGANTGELFF. Looking up the rest from reference TRBV5-4 and TRBJ2-2 gives the full variable domain: ETGVTQSPTHLIKTRGQQVTLRCSSQSGHNTVSWYQQALGQGPQFIFQYYREEENGRGNFPPRFSGLQFPNYSSELNVNALELDDSALYLCASSEGLAGANTGELFFGEGSRLTVL.

This clone was found many times. The V gene is TRBV14, the J gene TRBJ2-3; the D gene is possibly TRBD1 (6 bases). V dropped 5 bases and J dropped 6 bases, with 15 bases sitting between them. Per the germline V gene, CDR1 is SGHDN and CDR2 is FVKESK. This CDR3 is built from 14 residues. In DNA form, the CDR3 reads TGTGCCAGCAGCGATTGGACAGCTCGGGATACGCAGTATTTT. Translated: CASSDWTARDTQYF.

The J gene is TRBJ1-5, the V gene TRBV14, with D maybe TRBD1 (6 bases). V was trimmed by 4 bases and J by 0 bases, leaving 16 bases between them. There are 17 residues in the CDR3. Per the germline V gene, CDR1 is SGHDN and CDR2 is FVKESK. CDR3 sequence (DNA): TGTGCCAGCAGCCGCCGCCGGGGGGGGGCTAGCAATCAGCCCCAGCATTTT. It is translated as CASSRRRGGASNQPQHF. The entire variable domain, with the rest obtained from reference TRBV14 and TRBJ1-5, is as follows: EAGVTQFPSHSVIEKGQTVTLRCDPISGHDNLYWYRRVMGKEIKFLLHFVKESKQDESGMPNNRFLAERTGGTYSTLKVQPAELEDSGVYFCASSRRRGGASNQPQHFGDGTRLSIL.

The chain employs TRBV11-1 and TRBJ1-2; weak D call: TRBD1 (5 bases). The CDR3 runs 14 residues. V was clipped by 2 bases and J by 7 bases, with 14 bases between them. CDR1 is SGHAT and CDR2 is FQDESV in the germline V gene (reference sequence). The CDR3: CASSLSSGPPGYTF. The CDR3 DNA follows: TGTGCCAGCAGCTTATCGTCAGGGCCGCCTGGCTACACCTTC.

This clone was detected only a few times. The chain uses TRBV21-1 and TRBJ2-1; TRBD2, the table's D call, lacks a check against the DNA. TRBV21-1 represents a pseudogene. The CDR3 runs to 14 residues. CDR3 coding DNA: TGTGCCGGTCTACCCGGGTTCCCCTACAATGAGCAGTTCTTC. The encoded protein is CAGLPGFPYNEQFF.

The chain joins TRBV23-1 to TRBJ2-5; D unresolved. TRBV23-1 is flagged as an ORF with uncertain function. The CDR3 runs to 10 residues. Trimming shortened V by 6 bases and J by 7 bases, and 6 bases separated the two germline ends. CDR3 residues: CASSPRTQYF. DNA of the CDR3: TGCGCCAGCAGCCCGCGGACCCAGTACTTC.

This chain joins TRBV19 and TRBJ2-1, with D perhaps TRBD2 (5 bases). There are 13 residues in the CDR3. The V end was cut by 5 bases, the J end by 4 bases, with 9 bases between. CDR1 and CDR2 from the germline V gene are LNHDA and SQIVND (reference sequence). The CDR3 reads CASSPRGYNEQFF. The CDR3 coding sequence is TGTGCCAGTAGTCCACGCGGGTACAATGAGCAGTTCTTC.

The chain recombines TRBV7-2 with TRBJ2-4, with no clear D. CDR3 size: 13 residues. Germline lookup yields CDR1 SGHTA and CDR2 FQGNSA. V dropped 8 bases and J dropped 3 bases, with 11 bases sitting between them. CDR3: CASSRQNKNIQYF. CDR3 in DNA: TGTGCCAGCTCCAGACAAAACAAAAACATTCAGTACTTC.

The chain is built from TRBV11-2 and TRBJ1-2; D call uncertain. This CDR3 is 13 amino acids long. Trimming cost V 3 bases and J 7 bases, with 12 bases left between them. The V gene's germline CDR1 is SGHAT and CDR2 FQNNGV. CDR3 DNA sequence: TGTGCCAGCAGCTTTCCGTCTCTGCGTGGCTACACCTTC. It specifies CASSFPSLRGYTF.

J is TRBJ2-1 and V is TRBV7-9; 7 bases agree with TRBD2. The junction had 14 bases not matched to a gene; V was cut back by 5 bases and J by 7 bases. Germline loops: CDR1 SEHNR, CDR2 FQNEAQ (reference sequence). The CDR3 is 16 residues long. As DNA, the CDR3 is TGTGCCAGCAGCGAGCTCCCCGGGAGGACCGCAAATGAGCAGTTCTTC. It specifies CASSELPGRTANEQFF. Variable domain in full (rest from reference TRBV7-9 and TRBJ2-1): DTGVSQNPRHKITKRGQNVTFRCDPISEHNRLYWYRQTLGQGPEFLTYFQNEAQLEKSRLLSDRFSAERPKGSFSTLEIQRTEQGDSAMYLCASSELPGRTANEQFFGPGTRLTVL.

This clone was counted a few times. This rearrangement joins TRBV30 to TRBJ2-5, with D tentatively TRBD2 (6 bases). CDR1 GTSNPN and CDR2 SVGIG come from the germline V gene (reference sequence). Trimming removed 7 bases at V and 3 bases at J, with 9 bases between. The CDR3 has 11 amino acids. CDR3 coding DNA: TGTGCCTACTGGGGGGAAGAGACCCAGTACTTC. Protein: CAYWGEETQYF.

This sequence joins TRBV5-1 and TRBJ2-7, with D possibly TRBD1 on 6 matching bases. The CDR3 loop spans 14 amino acids. Germline values: CDR1 SGHRS, CDR2 YFSETQ. The germline V and J ends were trimmed by 0 bases and 2 bases, with 9 bases remaining between them. The CDR3 DNA reads TGCGCCAGCAGCTTGGAGGGGGACGCCTACGAGCAGTACTTC. This sequence encodes CASSLEGDAYEQYF.

The rearrangement links TRBV4-1 to TRBJ1-1, with D tentatively TRBD1 (6 bases). The V gene lost 4 bases and the J gene lost 8 bases, with 11 bases spanning the gap. From germline, CDR1 is MGHRA and CDR2 YSYEKL. The CDR3 is 12 amino acids. The CDR3 here is CASSPPGGEAFF. The CDR3 nucleotides are TGCGCCAGCAGCCCCCCGGGGGGCGAAGCTTTCTTT.

This clone was recorded a few times. V and J are TRBV7-2 and TRBJ2-3; a possible D gene is TRBD2 (7 bases). Germline values: CDR1 SGHTA, CDR2 FQGNSA. The ends were cut back, 1 base at V and 5 bases at J, with 13 bases in the middle. CDR3 length: 15 amino acids. The CDR3 reads CASSLERGARDTQYF. The CDR3 coding sequence is TGTGCCAGCAGCTTAGAACGGGGGGCCCGAGATACGCAGTATTTT.

This chain links TRBV7-2 with TRBJ1-2; no firm D call. CDR1 is SGHTA, CDR2 FQGNSA, per germline. V was cut by 3 bases and J by 5 bases, with 4 bases left in between. The CDR3 extends over 11 amino acids. Here the CDR3 reads CASSFQYGYTF. The CDR3 DNA sequence: TGTGCCAGCAGCTTCCAGTATGGCTACACCTTC.

This clone occurred a few times. The CDR3 DNA reads as TGCGCCAGCAGCCAAGGACTAGCGGGGAACAATGAGCAGTTCTTC. Translating it yields CASSQGLAGNNEQFF. The V call is TRBV4-1, the J call TRBJ2-1, with 11 bases identical to TRBD2. Trimming cost V 1 base and J 5 bases; bases outside gene matches: 1. This CDR3 contains 15 residues. Germline V gene data show CDR1 as MGHRA and CDR2 as YSYEKL.

This clone occurred a few times. The chain uses TRBV4-1 and TRBJ2-7; 11 bases match TRBD1. J lost 6 bases, V lost 1 base, and 5 bases had no gene match. This CDR3 spans 15 amino acids. CDR1 and CDR2 from the germline V gene are MGHRA and YSYEKL. DNA for the CDR3: TGCGCCAGCAGCCAAGCCGGACAGGGGGCGGGCGAGCAGTACTTC. Its translation: CASSQAGQGAGEQYF.

A few counts support this clone. DNA of the CDR3: TGTGCCAGCAGCCTCGTTACCGGACAGGGGGCGGCAGATACGCAGTATTTT. It specifies CASSLVTGQGAADTQYF. V and J are TRBV7-2 and TRBJ2-3; TRBD1 matches at 11 bases. Per the germline V gene, CDR1 is SGHTA and CDR2 is FQGNSA. There are 17 residues in the CDR3. Trimming at V came to 5 bases and at J to 4 bases, leaving 11 bases not matched to a gene.

This clone was observed a few times. This sequence joins TRBV28 and TRBJ2-2; 7 nucleotides line up with TRBD2. There are 14 residues in the CDR3. CDR1 is MDHEN and CDR2 is SYDVKM in the germline V gene. J gave up 4 bases and V 7 bases, and 6 bases lay outside the gene matches. The CDR3 here is CASKPGGGTGELFF. The CDR3 DNA reads TGTGCCAGCAAACCGGGAGGAGGCACCGGGGAGCTGTTTTTT.

The genes are TRBV13 and TRBJ1-1; weak D call: TRBD1 (5 bases). V was trimmed by 5 bases and J by 6 bases, leaving 16 bases between them. The CDR3 runs to 14 residues. CDR1 is PRHDT, CDR2 FYEKMQ, per germline (reference sequence). CDR3 nucleotide sequence: TGTGCCAGCAGCGGGGACTCCCAAAGCTCTGAAGCTTTCTTT. Its protein is CASSGDSQSSEAFF.

This clone was seen a handful of times. This chain joins TRBV5-1 and TRBJ1-1; a possible D gene is TRBD1 (5 bases). Trimming cost V 4 bases and J 2 bases, with 15 bases left between them. The CDR3 totals 15 residues. Germline V lookup: CDR1 SGHRS, CDR2 YFSETQ. CDR3 sequence (DNA): TGCGCCAGCAGCCCGGTGGGGGGTGGCAACACTGAAGCTTTCTTT. Protein sequence: CASSPVGGGNTEAFF.